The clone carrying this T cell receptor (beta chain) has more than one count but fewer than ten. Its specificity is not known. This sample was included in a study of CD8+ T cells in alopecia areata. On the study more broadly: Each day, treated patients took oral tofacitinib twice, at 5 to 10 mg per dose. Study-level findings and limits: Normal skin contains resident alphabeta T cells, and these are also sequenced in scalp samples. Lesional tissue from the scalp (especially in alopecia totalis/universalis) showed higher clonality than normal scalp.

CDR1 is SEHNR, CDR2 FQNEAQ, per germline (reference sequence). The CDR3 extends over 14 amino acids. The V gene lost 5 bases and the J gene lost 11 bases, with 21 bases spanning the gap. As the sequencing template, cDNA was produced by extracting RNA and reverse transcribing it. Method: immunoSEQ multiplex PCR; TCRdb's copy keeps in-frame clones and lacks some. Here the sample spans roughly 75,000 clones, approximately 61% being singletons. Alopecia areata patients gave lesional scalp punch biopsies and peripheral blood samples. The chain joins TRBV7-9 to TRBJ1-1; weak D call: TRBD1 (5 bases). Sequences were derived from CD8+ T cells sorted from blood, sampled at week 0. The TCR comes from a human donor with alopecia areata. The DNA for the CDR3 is TGTGCCAGCAGCCCGAGCGGGGGGGAAGCTTCGGCTTTCTTT. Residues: CASSPSGGEASAFF.